This T cell receptor beta chain was sequenced during a study of breast tumors, draining lymph nodes, adjacent tissues. The lymph nodes were axillary draining lymph nodes from breast cancer patients. TCRdb re-derived calls from the multiplex PCR reads in MiXCR, one entry per CDR3 protein. The sample includes around 120,000 distinct CDR3 sequences, about 20% of them seen just once. CDR3 length equals 14 residues. The germline V gene has CDR1 DFQATT and CDR2 SNEGSKA (reference sequence). Trimming removed 1 base from V and 3 bases from J, with 12 bases in between. This clonotype has ten or more counts. Its antigen is as yet unknown. Regarding the study as a whole: Tumor repertoires ranked between lymph nodes and nontumor tissue in diversity, with V and J gene preferences. The lymph node origin of tumor T cells was framed as consistent with a hypothesis, not demonstrated.

The chain combines TRBV20-1 with TRBJ1-2; D is possibly TRBD1 (6 bases). The receptor was isolated from a female donor with breast cancer. Some clones in this sample may be carry-over from other donors' samples. The sequenced material came from axillary lymph node tissue. The DNA of the CDR3 is TGCAGTGCTAGAGGGTGGGGGGGCGACTATGGCTACACCTTC. It yields the protein CSARGWGGDYGYTF.